The 7 T cell receptor beta chains below all came from one sample that was sequenced in a study of cytomegalovirus exposure and HLA in healthy donors. Primers: 60 Vbeta forward and 13 Jbeta reverse. Sequencing used immunoSEQ multiplex PCR; TCRdb keeps in-frame clones, though not all of them. The data show around 150,000 clones, 80% to 85% seen once. The source material was PBMCs. These receptors originate from a male donor in good health and CMV-seronegative.

The chain recombines TRBV2 with TRBJ1-5; 7 nucleotides align to TRBD1. Trimming cost V 6 bases and J 4 bases; bases outside gene matches: 6. CDR1 and CDR2 (germline): SNHLY, FYNNEI. The CDR3 runs 14 residues. The chain's CDR3 is CASSADRVNQPQHF. CDR3 in DNA: TGTGCCAGCAGCGCCGACAGGGTAAATCAGCCCCAGCATTTT.

This clone is a singleton in its sample. The chain is built from TRBV21-1 and TRBJ2-7; the table's D call TRBD1 went unverified against the DNA. TRBV21-1 is recorded as a pseudogene. CDR3 length: 13 amino acids. CDR3 sequence: CASRAGAAYEQYF. The CDR3, as DNA: TGTGCCAGCCGTGCAGGGGCCGCCTACGAGCAGTACTTC.

The rearrangement uses TRBV6-5 and TRBJ1-1, with D hard to call. This CDR3 contains 11 residues. Trimming pared 6 bases from V and 3 bases from J, leaving 5 bases between. Germline V gene lookup returns CDR1 MNHEY and CDR2 SVGAGI. In DNA form, the CDR3 reads TGTGCCAGCAGGGGCCACACTGAAGCTTTCTTT. This gives the protein CASRGHTEAFF.

This chain connects TRBV5-1 to TRBJ2-7; D gene unclear. This CDR3 is built from 14 residues. Germline lookup yields CDR1 SGHRS and CDR2 YFSETQ. Deletions cut 2 bases from V and 5 bases from J, with 14 bases between. Here the CDR3 reads CASSLQSRPDEQYF. In DNA form, the CDR3 reads TGCGCCAGCAGCTTACAGTCCCGGCCGGACGAGCAGTACTTC.

This clone was seen a few times. Here the CDR3 reads CASMGYRVEVNTDTQYF. Written as DNA, the CDR3 is TGTGCCAGCATGGGGTACAGGGTCGAGGTGAACACAGATACGCAGTATTTT. The chain links TRBV2 to TRBJ2-3; weak D call: TRBD1 (6 bases). Trimming pared 7 bases from V and 2 bases from J, leaving 22 bases between. Germline CDR1 SNHLY, CDR2 FYNNEI. This CDR3 comprises 17 residues.

This clone was seen only once. Mismatch with germline at one junction end may stem from a read error. The V gene is TRBV7-9, the J gene TRBJ2-5, with 7 bases identical to TRBD1. The CDR3 loop spans 13 amino acids. Looked up from germline, CDR1 is SEHNR and CDR2 is FQNEAQ (reference sequence). The CDR3 reads CSSSRTRGETQYF. CDR3 nucleotides: TGTTCCAGCAGCCGAACCAGGGGGGAGACCCAGTACTTC.

The chain joins TRBV6-5 to TRBJ1-2, with 7 bases fitting TRBD1. Per germline, CDR1 MNHEY and CDR2 SVGAGI. Trimming cost V 5 bases and J 1 base; bases outside gene matches: 7. The CDR3 covers 15 residues. The CDR3 nucleotides read TGTGCCAGCAGTCCACCCCGGGACAGTAACTATGGCTACACCTTC. It translates to CASSPPRDSNYGYTF.